The 3 T cell receptor beta chains in this list originate from one sample, sequenced in a study of regulatory T cells in long-lasting Graves disease. Through Arm-PCR of CDR3 regions and iRepertoire HTBI primers, TCR beta libraries were built. One entry per CDR3 protein, called by TCRdb with MiXCR from the multiplex PCR reads. The sample lists 530,000 or so distinct CDR3 sequences, 13% occurring once. Described time point: newly diagnosed GD, antithyroid drugs for less than 3 months. After RNA was extracted from PBMCs, the TCR library was made from it. The sample was also reused in another study, on T cells in Graves' hyperthyroidism and ophthalmopathy.

The specimen was peripheral blood mononuclear cells (PBMCs), collected at new diagnosis, from a patient treated with antithyroid drugs. These receptors came from a man aged 30 to 39 with Graves disease.

This chain uses TRBV27 with TRBJ2-1; 9 bases match TRBD2. Germline-derived CDR1 and CDR2 are MNHEY and SMNVEV (reference sequence). Trimming took 2 bases from V and 9 from J; bases not matched to a gene: 11. CDR3 length: 16 residues. The CDR3 DNA is TGTGCCAGCAGTTTACTTTCTAGCGGGATTGCGGGTGAGCAGTTCTTC. The encoded protein is CASSLLSSGIAGEQFF.

On this clonotype itself: This likely comes from a read error, as the CDR3 has no conserved phenylalanine or tryptophan at its end. The J gene is TRBJ2-2, the V gene TRBV11-1, with D unclear. This CDR3 spans 12 amino acids. Trimming took 2 bases from V and 6 from J, leaving 4 bases between them. Germline V CDR1 and CDR2: SGHAT, FQDESV (reference sequence). CDR3 sequence reads: CASSLNPGELFL. The CDR3 nucleotides are TGTGCCAGCAGCTTAAATCCCGGGGAGCTGTTTCTT.

This chain joins TRBV20-1 and TRBJ2-1, with 9 bases that match TRBD2. The CDR3 runs to 16 residues. With V trimmed by 5 bases and J by 10 bases, 18 bases remained unmatched. Germline loops: CDR1 DFQATT, CDR2 SNEGSKA (reference sequence). CDR3 nucleotide sequence: TGCAGTGCTGGTTCCCCTAGCGGGAAAGGAAACAGGGAGCAGTTCTTC. It encodes CSAGSPSGKGNREQFF.